This T cell receptor (beta chain) was identified in a study of identical twins. Findings and caveats of the study: In beta out-of-frame sequences, the excess sharing between twins was weaker.

From germline, CDR1 is MNHNS and CDR2 SASEGT. Trimming removed 2 bases from V and 8 bases from J, with 13 bases in between. The CDR3 covers 15 residues. Of note for this clonotype: What it binds is unknown.

Template switching introduced a universal primer site, and the cDNA bore unique molecular identifiers. Using its own MiXCR run on the 5' RACE reads, TCRdb lists one record per CDR3 protein. The sample gives 270,000 or so distinct CDR3 sequences, about 8% of which show up once; about 3% is in the top ten. Separately, the same data were catalogued under a study of yellow fever vaccine responses in identical twins. That work states: Reportedly, the response of twins' T cells to the vaccine seemed partly convergent, partly personalized.

The receptor's source is a woman aged 18 to 35 in good health. The sequenced material came from CD8+ T cells sorted from blood. The chain couples TRBV6-1 to TRBJ1-6, with a weak D call TRBD1 (5 bases). CDR3 bases: TGTGCCAGCAGTGAAACTGTGGCAGGGTATTCACCCCTCCACTTT. This codes for CASSETVAGYSPLHF.